This record looks at one T cell receptor (beta chain) sequence and its context. The CDR3 totals 15 residues. CDR1 is MNHEY, CDR2 SVGAGI, per germline. Trimming stripped 0 bases from V and 6 bases from J, with 12 bases between. Clones were read by immunoSEQ multiplex PCR, and TCRdb kept only the in-frame ones, dropping some. The data hold tens of thousands of clones, with about 85% observed a single time. These data come from a study of radiation and T cells in renal cell carcinoma. The time point here: blood 4 weeks post-SBRT, at nephrectomy. As for treatment: 15 Gy SBRT to primary tumor, nephrectomy 4 weeks later. Nephrectomy followed 15 Gy stereotactic body radiation by 4 weeks. Blood was sampled at baseline, 2 weeks and 4 weeks after SBRT.

The specimen was blood, collected from a patient whose treatment included radiotherapy and nephrectomy. This receptor was obtained from a man between 60 and 75 years old with renal cell carcinoma. The genes are TRBV6-5 and TRBJ1-5; TRBD1 is a possible D gene (5 bases). Here the CDR3 DNA reads TGTGCCAGCAGTTACTCTTGGGGCGCGGGTCAGCCCCAGCATTTT. Its protein is CASSYSWGAGQPQHF.